The 15 T cell receptor beta chains below were found in one sample sequenced in a study of blood T cell repertoires in COVID-19 (dated by TCRdb to about 2020). The library was prepared using the immunoSEQ multiplex PCR assay. TCRdb mirrors the immuneACCESS table, restricted to in-frame sequences. Some clones are absent from its copies; in checked studies, under half trace to an unresolved V gene, and the reason for the others is unknown. The sample table contains about 160,000 clones; only one count was recorded for 92% of them. Jointly, the top ten make up roughly 4.8% of the sample. Sequencing was carried out using peripheral blood. The receptor source for this set is a man aged 25 to 45 with COVID-19, enrolled during active disease.

The CDR3 spells CAIFSLGYTF. The CDR3 DNA is TGTGCCATCTTCTCCCTGGGCTACACCTTC. This chain joins TRBV6-5 and TRBJ1-2; D is unresolved. Deletions cut 10 bases from V and 8 bases from J, with 11 bases between. CDR3 length equals 10 residues. The germline gives CDR1 MNHEY, CDR2 SVGAGI.

CDR3 sequence (DNA): TGTGCCAGCAGGGACAGACTAGCTTCCCGTCACAATGAGCAGTTCTTC. This codes for CASRDRLASRHNEQFF. The rearrangement uses TRBV2 and TRBJ2-1, with a tentative D call TRBD2 (7 bases). CDR1 is SNHLY, CDR2 FYNNEI, per germline. V gave up 6 bases and J gave up 5 bases, with 20 bases separating them. The CDR3 loop spans 16 amino acids.

The V call is TRBV6-6, the J call TRBJ1-5; 7 bases are shared with TRBD1. Germline V CDR1 and CDR2: MNHNY, SVGAGI (reference sequence). The CDR3 extends over 13 amino acids. The V and J ends lost 5 bases and 10 bases, in that order; junction bases with no gene match: 8. The CDR3 DNA follows: TGTGCCAGCAGTGAGGGGACAGTTGGACCCCAGCATTTT. Translation gives CASSEGTVGPQHF.

The chain combines TRBV4-3 with TRBJ1-2, with 9 bases identical to TRBD1. The CDR3 runs 14 residues. Germline values: CDR1 LGHNA, CDR2 YSLEER. With V trimmed by 0 bases and J by 8 bases, 4 bases remained unmatched. The CDR3 reads CASSQDTGGRGYTF. DNA of the CDR3: TGCGCCAGCAGCCAAGATACAGGGGGCAGGGGCTACACCTTC.

Turning to this clone: The sample contains more than one DNA sequence encoding this CDR3. The rearrangement joins TRBV18 to TRBJ2-7; tentative D call: TRBD1 (5 bases). CDR3 length: 14 amino acids. The germline V gene has CDR1 KGHSH and CDR2 LQKENI. Trimming took off 1 base at V and 0 bases at J, with 7 bases between the two ends. CDR3 in amino acids: CASSPQDSSYEQYF. The CDR3 DNA follows: TGTGCCAGCTCACCACAAGACAGCTCCTACGAGCAGTACTTC.

V gene TRBV7-3 combines with J gene TRBJ2-7; TRBD1 matches at 9 bases. CDR1 is SGHTA and CDR2 is FQGTGA in the germline V gene. The CDR3 sequence is 18 residues long. Trimming at V came to 2 bases and at J to 3 bases, leaving 14 bases not matched to a gene. CDR3 sequence: CASSLRLTWDRVHYEQYF. As DNA, the CDR3 is TGTGCCAGCAGCTTACGGTTAACTTGGGACAGGGTGCACTACGAGCAGTACTTC.

CDR3: CASSLGAANYGYTF. As DNA, the CDR3 is TGTGCCAGCAGCTTAGGGGCAGCAAACTATGGCTACACCTTC. The J gene is TRBJ1-2, the V gene TRBV7-2; D is unresolved. The germline gives CDR1 SGHTA, CDR2 FQGNSA. The CDR3 is 14 residues long. Trimming took off 1 base at V and 2 bases at J, with 8 bases between the two ends.

The chain is built from TRBV6-6 and TRBJ1-6; D unresolved. CDR1 and CDR2 from the germline V gene are MNHNY and SVGAGI (reference sequence). The V end was cut by 6 bases, the J end by 9 bases, with 6 bases between. CDR3 size: 11 residues. This CDR3 reads CASREGSPLHF. The DNA of the CDR3 is TGTGCCAGCAGAGAGGGTTCACCCCTCCACTTT.

This chain uses TRBV4-2 with TRBJ2-3, with 7 bases that match TRBD2. V lost 3 bases and J lost 1; bases outside the gene matches: 10. Germline CDR1 is LGHNA and CDR2 is YNFKEQ. This CDR3 contains 17 residues. DNA for the CDR3: TGTGCCAGCAGCCATTCCCGACTAGCTTCACGCACAGATACGCAGTATTTT. It is translated as CASSHSRLASRTDTQYF.

The chain has TRBV11-2 and TRBJ1-3, with TRBD1 identical over 9 bases. Trimming at V came to 4 bases and at J to 4 bases, leaving 8 bases not matched to a gene. In germline, CDR1 is SGHAT, CDR2 FQNNGV. The CDR3 is 16 amino acids. Here the CDR3 DNA reads TGTGCCAGCAGCTCGTCACAGGGGGCGAAGGGAAACACCATATATTTT. Encoded protein: CASSSSQGAKGNTIYF.

The chain has TRBV6-5 and TRBJ1-2; 7 positions agree with TRBD1. The CDR3 is made up of 14 amino acids. Germline values: CDR1 MNHEY, CDR2 SVGAGI. The J segment lost 0 bases and the V segment lost 7 bases, leaving 5 bases of the junction unmatched. The CDR3 sequence: CASKGTEANYGYTF. CDR3 in DNA: TGTGCCAGCAAGGGGACAGAAGCTAACTATGGCTACACCTTC.

The chain recombines TRBV7-3 with TRBJ1-1; 7 positions agree with TRBD1. J lost 7 bases, V lost 0 bases, and 2 bases had no gene match. CDR3 length: 13 amino acids. Looked up from germline, CDR1 is SGHTA and CDR2 is FQGTGA. CDR3 loop: CASSLTGDSEAFF. CDR3 sequence (DNA): TGTGCCAGCAGCTTAACAGGGGACAGTGAAGCTTTCTTT.

The table lists this clone with a few counts. The V gene is TRBV27, the J gene TRBJ1-1; 7 nucleotides agree with TRBD1. The CDR3 contains 14 residues. Trimming removed 4 bases from V and 4 bases from J; junction bases left unmatched: 6. From germline, CDR1 is MNHEY and CDR2 SMNVEV (reference sequence). The CDR3 loop reads CASSYRDSATEAFF. The DNA for the CDR3 is TGTGCCAGCAGTTATCGGGACAGCGCCACTGAAGCTTTCTTT.

Written as DNA, the CDR3 is TGTGCCAGCAGGGAACCTGGGACAGGGAAAAACTACGAGCAGTACTTC. It translates to CASREPGTGKNYEQYF. The gene calls are TRBV6-1 and TRBJ2-7; 9 positions match TRBD1. Germline V gene lookup returns CDR1 MNHNS and CDR2 SASEGT. The CDR3 has 16 residues. Trimming removed 6 bases from V and 3 bases from J; junction bases left unmatched: 12.

The chain employs TRBV5-6 and TRBJ1-4, with D maybe TRBD1 (5 bases). The germline CDR1 and CDR2 sequences are SGHDT and YYEEEE. The CDR3 spans 13 residues. Trimming stripped 2 bases from V and 6 bases from J, with 8 bases between. The CDR3 protein is CASSFRDYEKLFF. In DNA form, the CDR3 reads TGTGCCAGCAGCTTCCGGGACTATGAAAAACTGTTTTTT.